The following is a T cell receptor (beta chain) sequence with its context. The entry originates in a study of shared T cell receptors in the human thymus. Using immunoSEQ multiplex PCR, the repertoire was profiled, and TCRdb retains in-frame clones only, with some absent. The data hold 500,000 to 750,000 clones, with 70% to 90% observed a single time. V shed 2 bases and J shed 4 bases, with 18 bases lying between them. The CDR3 consists of 15 residues. CDR1 and CDR2 from the germline V gene are SQVTM and ANQGSEA. The sample also formed part of further work on human thymus T cells. As reported in that work: Use of V and J genes seemed skewed within the thymic and blood repertoires.

The rearrangement uses TRBV29-1 and TRBJ2-7; tentative D call: TRBD2 (5 bases). The source is a boy under three years old with a congenital heart defect. Material for sequencing was thymocytes. CDR3 in amino acids: CSVETLEGGGYEQYF. CDR3 DNA: TGCAGCGTTGAAACCCTAGAGGGTGGAGGTTACGAGCAGTACTTC.